This note documents a single T cell receptor (beta chain) sequence. This clonotype was observed at least ten times. There is no known antigen for this receptor. No much larger clone exists at a distance of one base, and base qualities are not known. RNA from unsorted whole blood was extracted with TRIzol reagent, and germline DNA was obtained with the DNeasy Blood & Tissue kit. Patients had chronic HBV infection and were treatment-naive at sampling. Before surgery, roughly 4.2 milliliters of peripheral blood were drawn into K2EDTA tubes. The sample originates from a study of tumor-infiltrating lymphocytes in primary liver carcinoma (dated by TCRdb to the late 2010s). For the wider study: Roughly 5 patients with histopathologically diagnosed primary liver carcinoma underwent surgical resection in China between 2015 and 2016. Of the five patients, three men and two women aged 30 to 69 years, four had hepatocellular carcinoma and one had combined HCC and intrahepatic cholangiocarcinoma. The five patients had tumors of stage T1-T3 N0M0, with maximum diameters ranging from about 4 to 11 cm. Each sample produced roughly 3.65 to 7.13 million productive TCRbeta reads, and read depth showed no significant difference between tissue types. The study combined TCRbeta repertoire sequencing, expression microarrays and whole-exome sequencing across five regions of each liver tumor, with adjacent normal tissue and blood. A total of roughly 35 specimens from 5 patients underwent TCRbeta repertoire sequencing, comprising 25 tumor regions, 5 adjacent noncancerous liver tissues and 5 peripheral blood samples. High reproducibility was observed for the technical replicate repertoires, with mean shared-clone rates approximately 0.9 and correlation coefficients above 0.98. Study-wide findings and limitations: Only the TCR beta chain was sequenced, so true repertoire diversity is likely underestimated because unpaired alpha chains were not captured. Because the samples were bulk and unsorted, CD4+ and CD8+ T cell repertoires could not be compared. With just a handful of patients in the study, the authors point out that the findings should be validated in a larger study. Consistent with antigen-driven expansion, pairs of tumor regions showed higher repertoire overlap (mean roughly 35%) than either tumor-adjacent pairs (around 17%) or tumor-blood pairs (roughly 15%). The top 250 clones made up a significantly larger repertoire fraction in tumors than in blood (p = 0.039).

CDR1 is given as MNHNS and CDR2 as SASEGT, both from the germline V gene. Trimming removed 3 bases from V and 3 bases from J; the gene matches leave 2 bases unexplained. From the cysteine through the phenylalanine, the CDR3 covers 14 amino acids. CDR3 DNA is the only sequence kept; it has 42 bases, read in frame from the first base. TCRbeta-specific cDNA was reverse-transcribed from 500 ng total RNA using a constant-region primer and ProtoScript II reverse transcriptase. Three nested multiplex PCR rounds, following a slightly modified ARM-PCR procedure, were used to build the TCRbeta libraries. Each of the first two PCR rounds ran for around 9 cycles and used multiplex TRBV1-TRBV30 forward primers together with a Cbeta reverse primer. A final 25-cycle PCR with Deep VentR polymerase added sample barcodes and Illumina adapters. Amplicons of 200-500 bp were gel-purified with a QIAquick gel extraction kit before sequencing. An Illumina HiSeq 2500 was used to sequence the TCRbeta amplicons, generating 250-bp paired-end reads. The paper's processing steps were these. Quality trimming of reads was performed with Trimmomatic v0.33, and paired reads were merged with FLASH v1.2.11 so that full CDR3 sequences could be recovered. V, D and J germline segments were assigned to the rearranged TCRbeta sequences using MiGEC v1.2.1b. VDJtools v1.0.0 computed clonotype statistics and Shannon-Wiener diversity indices. Except for diversity analysis, only the 250 most abundant clonotypes of each sample were used in subsequent analyses to reduce sampling bias. The raw public reads went through TCRdb reprocessing: fastp at Q25, MiXCR clone calling, in-frame beta chains kept. Rows are unified per CDR3 protein, each entry keeping the most common DNA and genes. The V and J calls were determined by TCRdb, not by the authors. The sample includes about 320,000 distinct CDR3 sequences, with over 55% observed a single time. The ten largest clones take up roughly 9% of the sample.

The chain was built from TRBV6-1 and TRBJ2-3, with 8 bases matching TRBD1. This clonotype was obtained from a man aged 35-49 years with primary liver carcinoma and hepatitis B virus infection. Sample: peripheral blood. This receptor has the CDR3 CASSDRGPTDTQYF. DNA sequence: TGTGCCAGCAGTGACAGGGGGCCAACAGATACGCAGTATTTT.